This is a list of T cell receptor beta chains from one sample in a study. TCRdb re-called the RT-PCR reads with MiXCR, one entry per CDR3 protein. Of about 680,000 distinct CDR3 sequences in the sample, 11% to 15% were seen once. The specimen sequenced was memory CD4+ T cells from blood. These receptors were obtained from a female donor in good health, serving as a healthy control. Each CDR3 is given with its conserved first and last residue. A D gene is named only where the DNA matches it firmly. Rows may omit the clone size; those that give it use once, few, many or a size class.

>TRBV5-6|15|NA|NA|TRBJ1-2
CASSLAGGSRYGYTF
TGTGCCAGCAGCTTGGCCGGGGGGTCTCGGTATGGCTACACCTTC
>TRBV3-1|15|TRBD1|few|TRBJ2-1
CASSQGDSPYNEQFF
TGTGCCAGCAGCCAAGGGGACAGCCCCTACAATGAGCAGTTCTTC
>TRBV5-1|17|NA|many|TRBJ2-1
CASSTPETGGVMNEQFF
TGCGCCAGCAGCACTCCCGAGACAGGTGGAGTAATGAATGAGCAGTTCTTC
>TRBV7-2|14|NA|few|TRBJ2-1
CASSLTRETDEQFF
TGTGCCAGCAGCTTAACTCGGGAGACCGATGAGCAGTTCTTC
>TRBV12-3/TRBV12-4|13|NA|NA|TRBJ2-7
CASSLGSRYEQYF
TGTGCCAGCAGTTTAGGGAGTCGGTACGAGCAGTACTTC
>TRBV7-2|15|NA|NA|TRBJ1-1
CASSRTQGLNTEAFF
TGTGCCAGCAGCCGGACCCAGGGGTTGAACACTGAAGCTTTCTTT
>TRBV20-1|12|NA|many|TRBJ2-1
CSARPPYSEQFF
TGCAGTGCTAGGCCCCCTTACAGTGAGCAGTTCTTC
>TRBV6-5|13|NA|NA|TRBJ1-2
CASSQFELDGYTF
TGTGCCAGCAGCCAGTTCGAATTAGATGGCTACACCTTC
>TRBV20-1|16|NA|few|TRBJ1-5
CSARDNGAGSNQPQHF
TGCAGTGCTAGAGATAACGGGGCGGGTAGCAATCAGCCCCAGCATTTT
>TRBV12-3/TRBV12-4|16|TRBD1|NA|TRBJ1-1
CASNGWPGTGGDEAFF
TGTGCCAGCAATGGATGGCCGGGGACAGGGGGCGATGAAGCTTTCTTT
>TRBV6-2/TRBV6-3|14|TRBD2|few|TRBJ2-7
CASSWLAGVDEQYF
TGTGCCAGCAGTTGGCTAGCGGGAGTCGACGAGCAGTACTTC
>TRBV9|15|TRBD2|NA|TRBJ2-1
CASSFRTSGSGGQFF
TGTGCCAGCAGCTTCCGGACTAGCGGGAGTGGGGGGCAGTTCTTC
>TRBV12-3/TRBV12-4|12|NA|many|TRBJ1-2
CASSQGYYGYTF
TGTGCCAGCAGCCAGGGTTACTATGGCTACACCTTC
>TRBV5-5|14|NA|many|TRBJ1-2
CASSPGTTIGGYTF
TGTGCCAGCAGCCCCGGGACTACCATCGGTGGCTACACCTTC
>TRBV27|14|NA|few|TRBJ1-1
CASSLQVEVTEAFF
TGTGCCAGCAGTTTGCAGGTTGAGGTCACTGAAGCTTTCTTT
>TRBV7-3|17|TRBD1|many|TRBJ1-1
CASSRVLGQGGDTEAFF
TGTGCCAGCAGCCGAGTGCTGGGACAGGGAGGGGACACTGAAGCTTTCTTT
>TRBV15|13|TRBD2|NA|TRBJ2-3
CATSLAGTDTQYF
TGTGCCACCAGTTTAGCGGGAACAGATACGCAGTATTTT
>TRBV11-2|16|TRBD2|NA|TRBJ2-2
CASSRWGGGVVGELFF
TGTGCCAGCAGCCGCTGGGGGGGAGGAGTGGTCGGGGAGCTGTTTTTT
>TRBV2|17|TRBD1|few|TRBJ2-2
CASSVRQGAGAAGELFF
TGTGCCAGCAGTGTCCGGCAGGGGGCCGGAGCGGCCGGGGAGCTGTTTTTT
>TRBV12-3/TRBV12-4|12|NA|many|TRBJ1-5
CASRESNQPQHF
TGTGCCAGCAGAGAGTCCAATCAGCCCCAGCATTTT
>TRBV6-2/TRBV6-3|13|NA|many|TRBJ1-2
CASSYPGGYGYTF
TGTGCCAGCAGTTACCCGGGAGGCTATGGCTACACCTTC
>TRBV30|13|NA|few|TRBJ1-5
CAWSEGQNQPQHF
TGTGCCTGGAGCGAGGGACAAAATCAGCCCCAGCATTTT
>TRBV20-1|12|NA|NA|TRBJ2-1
CSASTYYNEQFF
TGCAGTGCTAGTACCTACTACAATGAGCAGTTCTTC
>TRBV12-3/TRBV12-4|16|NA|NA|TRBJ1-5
CASILGSQGKIQPQHF
TGTGCCAGCATCTTAGGGAGTCAGGGGAAAATACAGCCCCAGCATTTT
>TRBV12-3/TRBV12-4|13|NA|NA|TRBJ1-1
CASTNQEGTRAFF
TGTGCCAGCACCAACCAGGAAGGGACTAGAGCTTTCTTT
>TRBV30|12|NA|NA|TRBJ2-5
CAWSSGGEAQYF
TGTGCCTGGAGTTCGGGTGGTGAAGCCCAGTACTTC
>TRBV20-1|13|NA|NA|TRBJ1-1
CSAPRDLNTEAFF
TGCAGTGCTCCCCGGGACCTTAACACTGAAGCTTTCTTT
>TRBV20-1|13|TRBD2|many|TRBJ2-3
CSARPSGRTAQYF
TGCAGTGCTAGACCTAGCGGGAGAACGGCGCAGTATTTT
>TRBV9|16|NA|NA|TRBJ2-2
CASSVNSRGSTGELFF
TGTGCCAGCAGCGTAAATTCTAGGGGGAGCACCGGGGAGCTGTTTTTT
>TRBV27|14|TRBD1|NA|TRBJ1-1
CASRRQGDRPEAFF
TGTGCCAGCAGACGACAGGGGGATCGTCCTGAAGCTTTCTTT
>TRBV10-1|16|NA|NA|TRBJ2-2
CASSEYGGRLAGELFF
TGCGCCAGCAGTGAATATGGAGGGAGACTCGCCGGGGAGCTGTTTTTT
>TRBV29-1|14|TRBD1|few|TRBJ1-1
CSVKTVQGAAEAFF
TGCAGCGTTAAAACGGTACAGGGGGCTGCTGAAGCTTTCTTT
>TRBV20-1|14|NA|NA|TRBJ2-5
CSALAAVYQETQYF
TGCAGTGCTTTGGCGGCAGTCTACCAAGAGACCCAGTACTTC
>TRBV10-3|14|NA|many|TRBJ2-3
CAIRGPRGTDTQYF
TGTGCCATCAGGGGACCTAGGGGCACAGATACGCAGTATTTT
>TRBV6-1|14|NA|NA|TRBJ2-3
CASSAVSRGGTQYF
TGTGCCAGCAGTGCTGTCTCGAGGGGAGGTACGCAGTATTTT
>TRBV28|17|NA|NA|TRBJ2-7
CASSLTQTGIISYEQYF
TGTGCCAGCAGTTTAACTCAAACCGGGATCATATCCTACGAGCAGTACTTC